This T cell receptor (beta chain) was identified in a study of radiotherapy plus CTLA-4 blockade in lung cancer. Study results and limitations: Clones derived from tumor TCRs expanded in blood after radiotherapy plus ipilimumab.

This clone was found once. No antigen is known for it. Lung cancer patients with chemo-refractory metastatic non-small-cell disease were given focal radiation plus CTLA-4 blockade with ipilimumab. Assay used: immunoSEQ multiplex PCR; TCRdb lists only in-frame clones, some missing. The sample comprises about 110,000 clones, over 75% of which are singletons, and 2% to 3% rests with the top ten. This specimen was peripheral blood, taken from a patient treated with radiotherapy plus ipilimumab. The origin of this receptor is a human donor with non-small cell lung cancer that progressed on radiotherapy plus ipilimumab. Some clones in this sample may be carry-over from other donors' samples.

For the CDR3, the DNA is TGTGCCAGCAGTTACTCGGGCGACAGTCGAGGCAACACCATATATTTT. This gives the protein CASSYSGDSRGNTIYF. The chain recombines TRBV6-5 with TRBJ1-3, with D possibly being TRBD1 (5 bases). This CDR3 is built from 16 residues. V lost 0 bases and J lost 7, with 16 bases in between. The V gene's germline CDR1 is MNHEY and CDR2 SVGAGI.